This passage covers 22 T cell receptor beta chains from one sample sequenced in a study of T cell changes during pregnancy in multiple sclerosis. The data were produced by immunoSEQ multiplex PCR, yet TCRdb's version contains in-frame clones alone and is incomplete. This table has around 34,000 clones, almost 90% appearing once. The sequencing here drew on CD8+ T cells from peripheral blood mononuclear cells, taken after pregnancy. Source of these receptors: a female donor with multiple sclerosis, enrolled in a pregnancy study.

V gene TRBV15 combines with J gene TRBJ2-5; D possibly corresponds to TRBD1 (7 bases). Trimming took 3 bases from V and 5 from J, leaving 22 bases between them. Germline V gene lookup returns CDR1 LNHNV and CDR2 YYDKDF (reference sequence). The CDR3 is 17 residues long. The CDR3 DNA reads TGTGCCACCAGCAGTGTCCAGGGGGGAGTAGAAGGGGAGACCCAGTACTTC. It specifies CATSSVQGGVEGETQYF.

This chain uses TRBV27 with TRBJ2-7; D is uncertain. The germline gives CDR1 MNHEY, CDR2 SMNVEV (reference sequence). With 0 bases removed from V and 5 bases from J, the gap between germline ends came to 11 bases. The CDR3 is made up of 14 amino acids. This chain's CDR3 is CASSLSPGIDEQYF. The CDR3 DNA sequence: TGTGCCAGCAGTTTATCCCCAGGTATAGACGAGCAGTACTTC.

The V call is TRBV27, the J call TRBJ2-7, with D perhaps TRBD2 (6 bases). V lost 4 bases and J 0 bases, leaving 10 bases between the germline ends. This CDR3 has 14 residues. The V gene's germline CDR1 is MNHEY and CDR2 SMNVEV (reference sequence). The chain's CDR3 is CASSSGADSYEQYF. CDR3 sequence (DNA): TGTGCCAGCAGTTCGGGAGCGGACTCCTACGAGCAGTACTTC.

This chain connects TRBV29-1 to TRBJ1-1; D is unresolved. Per the germline V gene, CDR1 is SQVTM and CDR2 is ANQGSEA. V was pared by 2 bases and J by 1 base, with 11 bases between. The CDR3 covers 14 residues. CDR3 nucleotide sequence: TGCAGCGTTGAAAAGTCAGGAAGGAACACTGAAGCTTTCTTT. This encodes CSVEKSGRNTEAFF.

The table lists this clone with a count of one. The genes are TRBV9 and TRBJ2-7; 8 bases are a match to TRBD1. CDR1 and CDR2 (germline): SGDLS, YYNGEE. The CDR3 is made up of 13 amino acids. J gave up 6 bases and V 3 bases, and 5 bases lay outside the gene matches. Here the CDR3 DNA reads TGTGCCAGCAGCGGCACCACAGGGGGCGAGCAGTACTTC. It encodes CASSGTTGGEQYF.

V and J are TRBV7-6 and TRBJ1-1, with D possibly matching TRBD1 (5 bases). Per germline, CDR1 SGHVS and CDR2 FNYEAQ. The CDR3 has 16 amino acids. Trimming took 1 base from V and 2 from J, leaving 14 bases between them. The CDR3 protein is CASSLGRGGGNTEAFF. The CDR3 coding sequence is TGTGCCAGCAGCTTAGGAAGGGGCGGGGGAAACACTGAAGCTTTCTTT.

This clone was seen many times. The chain recombines TRBV6-4 with TRBJ2-3; the match to TRBD2 covers 12 bases. The J segment lost 1 base and the V segment lost 4 bases, leaving 0 bases of the junction unmatched. The CDR3 extends over 15 amino acids. Looked up from germline, CDR1 is MRHNA and CDR2 is SNTAGT. The CDR3 region has the DNA TGTGCCAGCAGTGGACTAGCGGGGGGCACAGATACGCAGTATTTT. It is translated as CASSGLAGGTDTQYF.

The rearrangement joins TRBV6-5 to TRBJ1-1, with D hard to call. The CDR3 runs to 16 residues. V shed 0 bases and J shed 1 base, with 12 bases lying between them. CDR1 and CDR2 (germline): MNHEY, SVGAGI. CDR3 protein: CASSYSVGGRNTEAFF. The CDR3 coding sequence is TGTGCCAGCAGTTACTCAGTGGGAGGGAGGAACACTGAAGCTTTCTTT.

CDR3 sequence (DNA): TGTGCCAGCAGTTTATCAGGGGCCTCAGGCTACACCTTC. This encodes CASSLSGASGYTF. This chain joins TRBV27 and TRBJ1-2; weak D call: TRBD1 (5 bases). Trimming removed 0 bases from V and 8 bases from J, with 10 bases in between. This CDR3 spans 13 amino acids. The V gene's germline CDR1 is MNHEY and CDR2 SMNVEV (reference sequence).

The chain couples TRBV2 to TRBJ2-7; 9 nucleotides match TRBD1. This CDR3 contains 13 residues. V trimming: 4 bases; J trimming: 7 bases; junction bases outside the gene matches: 5. Germline lookup yields CDR1 SNHLY and CDR2 FYNNEI. Here the CDR3 reads CASSVNRGREQYF. CDR3 coding DNA: TGTGCCAGCAGTGTTAACAGGGGGCGGGAGCAGTACTTC.

The rearrangement joins TRBV6-5 to TRBJ2-1; 12 bases fit TRBD2. The CDR3 runs to 14 residues. The ends lost 5 bases at V and 5 bases at J; junction bases unmatched: 1. Germline CDR1 reads MNHEY; CDR2 reads SVGAGI. The CDR3, as DNA: TGTGCCAGCAGTACTAGCGGGGGGAACAATGAGCAGTTCTTC. Protein: CASSTSGGNNEQFF.

This sequence joins TRBV2 and TRBJ1-2; TRBD1 agrees at 9 bases. CDR3 length equals 14 residues. With 8 bases clipped from V and 2 bases from J, the junction kept 6 bases outside the gene matches. CDR1 SNHLY and CDR2 FYNNEI come from the germline V gene. CDR3 amino acids: CASLPTGGNYGYTF. The CDR3, as DNA: TGTGCCAGCCTACCAACAGGGGGCAACTATGGCTACACCTTC.

J is TRBJ2-7 and V is TRBV7-6, with D perhaps matching TRBD1 (6 bases). This CDR3 is 14 amino acids long. The germline V gene encodes CDR1 SGHVS and CDR2 FNYEAQ. V was cut by 4 bases and J by 3 bases, with 13 bases left in between. The CDR3, as DNA: TGTGCCAGCAGCTCCTCCAGGGGTGACTACGAGCAGTACTTC. It encodes CASSSSRGDYEQYF.

The chain uses TRBV5-1 and TRBJ2-7; 9 nucleotides line up with TRBD1. The germline CDR1 and CDR2 sequences are SGHRS and YFSETQ. The length of the CDR3 is 15 residues. J lost 1 base, V lost 0 bases, and 2 bases had no gene match. CDR3 residues: CASSLGTGESYEQYF. DNA of the CDR3: TGCGCCAGCAGCTTGGGGACAGGGGAATCCTACGAGCAGTACTTC.

This clone was seen a single time. V usage is TRBV5-4 and J usage is TRBJ2-7; D not certain. Germline loops: CDR1 SGHNT, CDR2 YYREEE (reference sequence). Trimming stripped 0 bases from V and 6 bases from J, with 7 bases between. This CDR3 spans 12 amino acids. The CDR3 DNA is TGTGCCAGCAGCTTGGGACTTGGCGAGCAGTACTTC. It translates to CASSLGLGEQYF. Together with reference TRBV5-4 and TRBJ2-7, the CDR3 gives the full variable domain: ETGVTQSPTHLIKTRGQQVTLRCSSQSGHNTVSWYQQALGQGPQFIFQYYREEENGRGNFPPRFSGLQFPNYSSELNVNALELDDSALYLCASSLGLGEQYFGPGTRLTVT.

The genes are TRBV10-3 and TRBJ1-2, with 7 bases identical to TRBD1. This CDR3 contains 15 residues. V lost 0 bases and J lost 2; bases outside the gene matches: 3. Germline CDR1 reads ENHRY; CDR2 reads SYGVKD. CDR3 in amino acids: CAISESMGQNYGYTF. The CDR3 bases are TGTGCCATCAGTGAGTCTATGGGACAGAACTATGGCTACACCTTC.

This chain links TRBV19 with TRBJ1-5; TRBD1 is a possible D gene (5 bases). The CDR3 covers 14 residues. From germline, CDR1 is LNHDA and CDR2 SQIVND (reference sequence). Trimming took off 3 bases at V and 4 bases at J, with 10 bases between the two ends. The CDR3 protein is CASSMYGGNQPQHF. The CDR3 DNA is TGTGCCAGTAGTATGTATGGGGGGAATCAGCCCCAGCATTTT.

The rearrangement links TRBV6-6 to TRBJ2-3; D possibly corresponds to TRBD1 (6 bases). Germline values: CDR1 MNHNY, CDR2 SVGAGI (reference sequence). Trimming took 2 bases from V and 5 from J, leaving 14 bases between them. There are 15 residues in the CDR3. CDR3 loop: CASSYRAGDGDTQYF. CDR3 in DNA: TGTGCCAGCAGTTACAGGGCAGGGGATGGAGATACGCAGTATTTT.

This chain joins TRBV19 and TRBJ1-5; TRBD1 matches 8 bases. The V and J ends lost 1 base and 12 bases, in that order; junction bases with no gene match: 5. The CDR3 totals 13 residues. Per germline, CDR1 LNHDA and CDR2 SQIVND (reference sequence). The CDR3 coding sequence is TGTGCCAGTAGTATAGGGGCCGGACAGGGCCAGCATTTT. Translation: CASSIGAGQGQHF.

CDR3 DNA: TGTGCCAGTAGCACCGGGTCACACGAAGAGCAGTACTTC. Protein sequence: CASSTGSHEEQYF. The chain joins TRBV19 to TRBJ2-7; D uncertain. Trimming left V 6 bases short and J 7 bases short, with 16 bases between. Per germline, CDR1 LNHDA and CDR2 SQIVND (reference sequence). The CDR3 totals 13 residues.

This chain links TRBV27 with TRBJ2-7; 8 positions agree with TRBD1. The ends lost 8 bases at V and 2 bases at J; junction bases unmatched: 2. From germline, CDR1 is MNHEY and CDR2 SMNVEV (reference sequence). This CDR3 has 12 amino acids. The CDR3 spells CASRGQAYEQYF. The CDR3 nucleotides are TGTGCCAGCCGGGGACAGGCCTACGAGCAGTACTTC.

The chain combines TRBV10-3 with TRBJ1-1, with D maybe TRBD1 (6 bases). V lost 6 bases and J 2 bases, leaving 10 bases between the germline ends. The CDR3 runs to 13 residues. Per the germline V gene, CDR1 is ENHRY and CDR2 is SYGVKD. CDR3 sequence reads: CAIRGHTNTEAFF. The CDR3 nucleotides read TGTGCCATCAGGGGACACACAAACACTGAAGCTTTCTTT.